This TCR beta chain was captured in a study of shared clonotypes between healthy human individuals. Profiled with immunoSEQ multiplex PCR; TCRdb holds only in-frame clones, not every one. The data show 1.5 million to 2.5 million clones, just under 95% seen once. Looked up from germline, CDR1 is GTSNPN and CDR2 is SVGIG (reference sequence). CDR3 length equals 13 residues. V was cut by 5 bases and J by 9 bases, with 19 bases left in between. The naive CD8 population came from CD45RO-negative cells selected for CCR7, without terminally differentiated effector memory CD45RA+ cells. This receptor was obtained from a man younger than 35 in good health. The J gene is TRBJ2-5, the V gene TRBV30; D is ambiguous. Sequencing used naive CD8+ T cells sorted from blood. The CDR3 DNA follows: TGTGCCTGGTCCTGGCCTCCAAGAGTGGCCCAGTACTTC. Translation: CAWSWPPRVAQYF.